Each of the 15 T cell receptor beta chains below was sequenced from the same sample in a study of human T cells and chemical hapten exposure. TCRdb processed the RACE reads anew with MiXCR; each CDR3 protein has one entry. The sample carries 250,000 to 300,000 distinct CDR3 sequences, over 7.5% recorded once. Time point given: pre-sensitization, week 0. Regarding treatment: therapeutic diphenylcyclopropenone sensitization with weekly scalp DPC. This material consisted of whole blood, taken in connection with sensitization to the hapten diphenylcyclopropenone (DPC). These receptors were collected from a young man with alopecia areata. Some clones in this sample may be carry-over from other donors' samples.

CDR3 in amino acids: CASSRQSSNQPQHF. The DNA of the CDR3 is TGTGCCAGCAGCAGACAGTCGAGCAATCAGCCCCAGCATTTT. The chain carries TRBV21-1 and TRBJ1-5; the D call in the table, TRBD1, was not verified against the DNA. TRBV21-1 represents a pseudogene. The CDR3 runs to 14 residues.

The chain combines TRBV24-1 with TRBJ2-5, with TRBD2 identical over 8 bases. The CDR3 sequence is 15 residues long. Germline CDR1 and CDR2: KGHDR and SFDVKD. Germline trimming cut 3 bases from V and 5 bases from J; bases unmatched to any gene: 7. In DNA, the CDR3 is TGTGCCACCAGTGATCCCCGGGGGGGGGTGGAGACCCAGTACTTC. This encodes CATSDPRGGVETQYF.

This clonotype has ten or more counts. V and J are TRBV29-1 and TRBJ1-1, with D unclear. Germline CDR1 is SQVTM and CDR2 is ANQGSEA. The CDR3 sequence is 11 residues long. Trimming took 1 base from V and 8 from J, leaving 8 bases between them. Here the CDR3 reads CSVEGTEEAFF. CDR3 DNA: TGCAGCGTTGAAGGGACGGAGGAAGCTTTCTTT.

This clonotype was recorded a few times. The chain uses TRBV12-3 or TRBV12-4 and TRBJ1-2; no reliable D call. V gave up 8 bases and J gave up 8 bases, with 6 bases separating them. This CDR3 is built from 9 residues. The chain's CDR3 is CASGPGYTF. Written as DNA, the CDR3 is TGTGCCAGCGGGCCAGGCTACACCTTC.

In its sample, this clonotype was seen a few times. The V gene is TRBV19, the J gene TRBJ2-6; D not certain. Germline-derived CDR1 and CDR2 are LNHDA and SQIVND (reference sequence). The CDR3 is 15 residues long. V lost 1 base and J lost 0, with 4 bases in between. Here the CDR3 reads CASSIAVSGANVLTF. The CDR3 DNA is TGTGCCAGTAGTATAGCGGTCTCTGGGGCCAACGTCCTGACTTTC.

In DNA form, the CDR3 reads TGCAGCGTAGACAGTCTAACGGTGGATGGCTACACCTTC. Translated, it gives CSVDSLTVDGYTF. The chain is built from TRBV29-1 and TRBJ1-2; tentative D call: TRBD1 (5 bases). From germline, CDR1 is SQVTM and CDR2 ANQGSEA. Trimming stripped 6 bases from V and 6 bases from J, with 17 bases between. CDR3 length equals 13 residues.

Many counts were recorded for this clonotype. The chain couples TRBV7-9 to TRBJ2-1; D remains unclear. Trimming pared 8 bases from V and 12 bases from J, leaving 11 bases between. CDR3 length: 10 amino acids. Per the germline V gene, CDR1 is SEHNR and CDR2 is FQNEAQ (reference sequence). The CDR3 DNA reads TGTGCCAGCGCCGCGTTGGTGCAGTTCTTC. Protein sequence: CASAALVQFF.

This clonotype was observed a few times. This chain joins TRBV6-5 and TRBJ1-2; D unclear. Trimming left V 4 bases short and J 8 bases short, with 17 bases between. Germline V lookup: CDR1 MNHEY, CDR2 SVGAGI. CDR3 length equals 14 residues. As DNA, the CDR3 is TGTGCCAGCAGTTTATCAGGTGGCGTAGAGGGCTACACCTTC. Translating it yields CASSLSGGVEGYTF.

This clonotype was recorded a few times. This chain uses TRBV6-2 or TRBV6-3 with TRBJ1-1; weak D call: TRBD1 (6 bases). Trimming left V 0 bases short and J 1 base short, with 9 bases between. This CDR3 comprises 15 residues. CDR1 MNHEY and CDR2 SVGEGT come from the germline V gene. The DNA for the CDR3 is TGTGCCAGCAGTTACTCGGGACAAACGAACACTGAAGCTTTCTTT. It is translated as CASSYSGQTNTEAFF.

The chain couples TRBV6-6 to TRBJ2-5; the D gene is possibly TRBD2 (6 bases). V lost 7 bases to trimming and J lost 4 bases, with 16 bases between them. Per germline, CDR1 MNHNY and CDR2 SVGAGI (reference sequence). The CDR3 runs 14 residues. CDR3 DNA: TGTGCCAGCAAAAGTGGCAGGGAGGTAGAGACCCAGTACTTC. Translating gives CASKSGREVETQYF.

This clonotype came up a few times. The chain uses TRBV5-1 and TRBJ1-1; D unresolved. Germline V gene lookup returns CDR1 SGHRS and CDR2 YFSETQ. Trimming stripped 1 base from V and 0 bases from J, with 7 bases between. The CDR3 is 14 residues long. CDR3: CASSLLSLNTEAFF. CDR3 DNA: TGCGCCAGCAGCTTGTTGAGCTTGAACACTGAAGCTTTCTTT.

This clonotype was found many times. The gene calls are TRBV20-1 and TRBJ1-1, with 10 bases fitting TRBD1. Unmatched junction bases numbered 6, after V lost 3 bases and J lost 8 bases. The CDR3 extends over 13 amino acids. Germline V gene sequence: CDR1 DFQATT, CDR2 SNEGSKA (reference sequence). The CDR3 coding sequence is TGCAGTGCTAGTAAGAGACAGGGGGCAGAAGCTTTCTTT. The encoded protein is CSASKRQGAEAFF.

The table lists this clonotype with many counts. V is TRBV6-6 and J is TRBJ2-3; D may be TRBD1 or TRBD2 (6 bases each). Germline CDR1 MNHNY, CDR2 SVGAGI (reference sequence). Trimming pared 6 bases from V and 4 bases from J, leaving 14 bases between. The length of the CDR3 is 14 residues. CDR3 protein: CASSKRGAPDTQYF. CDR3 bases: TGTGCCAGCAGCAAGAGGGGGGCCCCAGATACGCAGTATTTT.

This clonotype was counted many times. The chain links TRBV7-9 to TRBJ2-3; no clear D. The CDR3 consists of 14 residues. CDR1 is SEHNR, CDR2 FQNEAQ, per germline (reference sequence). V lost 3 bases to trimming and J lost 1 base, with 8 bases between them. The CDR3 DNA reads TGTGCCAGCAGCTTTGGCGGAGGCACAGATACGCAGTATTTT. Amino acid sequence: CASSFGGGTDTQYF.

The chain is built from TRBV5-5 and TRBJ1-4; no reliable D call. There are 15 residues in the CDR3. V was pared by 1 base and J by 8 bases, with 15 bases between. Germline CDR1 reads SGHKS; CDR2 reads YYEKEE (reference sequence). The CDR3 region is CASSLRIASLEKLFF. The CDR3 DNA sequence: TGTGCCAGCAGCTTGCGGATCGCTAGCTTAGAAAAACTGTTTTTT.